A single T cell receptor (beta chain) is shown here with its context. Original processing notes: Nucleated cell number was recorded as an estimate derived from reference gene primer amplification. Profiling relied on immunoSEQ multiplex PCR, and the TCRdb table lists in-frame clones only, not all of them. V, J and clone size are those of that table, while D and trimming were read from the DNA. The sample holds about 390,000 clones; approximately 89% are singletons and the top ten take 2.3%. This specimen comes from a study of blood T cell repertoires in COVID-19. Turning to the study itself: From T cells, B-cell-depleted T cells, or PBMCs came the material, which was cDNA or gDNA.

Enrollment of patients from Seattle took place during active infection, with longitudinal follow-up. CDR3 length: 15 amino acids. Per germline, CDR1 MNHEY and CDR2 SVGAGI. The J segment lost 2 bases and the V segment lost 6 bases, leaving 5 bases of the junction unmatched. Sequenced input: peripheral blood. This clonotype was sampled from a woman aged 60-75 years with COVID-19, enrolled during active disease. V usage is TRBV6-5 and J usage is TRBJ2-2; 8 bases are a match to TRBD1. CDR3 DNA: TGTGCCAGCAGCGCCCAGGGGGCAAACACCGGGGAGCTGTTTTTT. Protein sequence: CASSAQGANTGELFF.